This T cell receptor beta chain was captured in a study of metastatic and nonmetastatic thyroid tumors. Germline V gives CDR1 WSHSY, CDR2 SAAADI. The CDR3 contains 15 residues. Thyroid surgery was preceded by no treatment in any patient. TCRdb re-clonotyped the PCR reads via MiXCR. The sample has tens of thousands of clones; around an eighth are singletons. This clone was counted only a few times. Its ends do not fully match the called genes, so a read error is possible. The rearrangement joins TRBV10-2 to TRBJ2-5, with TRBD2 matching over 10 bases. The receptor was isolated from a female donor with papillary thyroid cancer or a benign thyroid nodule (not recorded which). Some clones in this sample may be carry-over from other donors' samples. Sequencing was done on a sample of blood. CDR3 nucleotide sequence: TGCGCCAGCAGTGGAGCGGGAGGGTACCAAGAGACCAAGTACTTC. Translation: CASSGAGGYQETKYF.